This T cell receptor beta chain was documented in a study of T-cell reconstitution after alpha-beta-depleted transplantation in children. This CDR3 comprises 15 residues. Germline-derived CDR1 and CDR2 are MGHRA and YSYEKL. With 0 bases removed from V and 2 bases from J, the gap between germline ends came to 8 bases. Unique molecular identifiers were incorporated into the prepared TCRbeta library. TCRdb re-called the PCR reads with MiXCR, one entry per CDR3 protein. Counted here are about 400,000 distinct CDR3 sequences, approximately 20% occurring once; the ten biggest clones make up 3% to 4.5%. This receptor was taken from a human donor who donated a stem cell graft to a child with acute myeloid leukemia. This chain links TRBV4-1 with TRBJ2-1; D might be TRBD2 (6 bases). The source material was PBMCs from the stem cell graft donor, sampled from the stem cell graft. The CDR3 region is CASSQEGGTYNEQFF. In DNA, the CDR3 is TGCGCCAGCAGCCAAGAAGGCGGGACCTACAATGAGCAGTTCTTC.